The clone carrying this T cell receptor beta chain was detected only once. What it binds is unknown. Here immunoSEQ multiplex PCR was the method, and the copy in TCRdb shows in-frame clones only, minus some. This table has around 150,000 clones, about 95% appearing once. This entry comes from a study of T cell responses to AZD1222 COVID-19 vaccine. The CDR3 contains 13 residues. CDR1 and CDR2 from the germline V gene are MNHEY and SVGAGI. V gave up 3 bases and J gave up 2 bases, with 7 bases separating them. Study results and caveats: Across the whole spike, CD4 TCRs peaked at regions 160-218 and 743-854. Researchers took repertoire samples only after the peak T cell response had come.

The sequenced sample was peripheral blood, obtained on day 0 of AZD1222 vaccination. This rearrangement joins TRBV6-5 to TRBJ1-2; D is perhaps TRBD1 (6 bases). This receptor was identified in an adult in good health. The CDR3 nucleotides read TGTGCCAGCAGTTATGGGACAAACTATGGCTACACCTTC. Translated, it gives CASSYGTNYGYTF.